This TCR beta chain was sequenced for a study of shared clonotypes between healthy human individuals. Regarding the study as a whole: Compared with clonotypes that all four donors shared, non-shared clonotypes had lower generation probabilities.

CDR1 and CDR2 (germline): SGHTS, YDEGEE. V shed 3 bases and J 5 bases; nucleotides not matched to a gene: 4. The CDR3 length is 13 residues. About this clone itself: Its antigen is undetermined.

Sequencing used immunoSEQ multiplex PCR; TCRdb keeps in-frame clones, though not all of them. In the table there are about a million clones, 70% to 85% of which are singletons. Sequenced material: memory CD4+ T cells from PBMCs. Subset in this sample: CD45RA-negative fraction. This rearrangement joins TRBV5-8 to TRBJ2-5; 7 bases match TRBD2. The clonotype comes from a man in his late teens or twenties in good health. Some clones in this sample may be carry-over from other donors' samples. This CDR3 reads CASSSGRYETQYF. The DNA for the CDR3 is TGTGCCAGCAGCTCCGGGAGGTATGAGACCCAGTACTTC.